These 30 T cell receptor beta chains came from one sample sequenced in a study of T-cell memory formation after mild COVID-19 (dated by TCRdb to 2020 to 2022). Libraries were built with 5' RACE. The sequencing machine was an Illumina NovaSeq 6000. In-frame beta chains were kept once TCRdb had trimmed the public reads at Q25 with fastp and called clones with MiXCR. When rows share a CDR3 protein, they turn into one entry using the most common DNA and genes. The sample profile shows roughly 610,000 distinct CDR3 sequences; roughly 17% of them were found once. The top ten constitute about 7.4% of the sample. The specimen sequenced was PBMCs or a T cell subset sorted from them (not recorded which). These receptor sequences come from an adult woman who had mild COVID-19 (a few samples of this study predate the infection). The sample titles of this study are shuffled in the database, so cell type and time point are left out; the donor was told from shared clones.

This clonotype was counted only a few times. This chain joins TRBV20-1 and TRBJ1-5; D ambiguous. The V gene's germline CDR1 is DFQATT and CDR2 SNEGSKA (reference sequence). The germline V and J ends were trimmed by 0 bases and 0 bases, with 9 bases remaining between them. There are 15 residues in the CDR3. CDR3 bases: TGCAGTGCTAGAGAATGGGCGGGTAGCAATCAGCCCCAGCATTTT. Residues: CSAREWAGSNQPQHF.

This clonotype has just a few counts. The chain combines TRBV24-1 with TRBJ2-4; D is unresolved. V dropped 4 bases and J dropped 3 bases, with 15 bases sitting between them. Per the germline V gene, CDR1 is KGHDR and CDR2 is SFDVKD. CDR3 length equals 16 residues. The CDR3 region has the DNA TGTGCCACCAGTGACTCGACCCGGTCGGGCAAAAACATTCAGTACTTC. This translates into CATSDSTRSGKNIQYF.

J is TRBJ1-3 and V is TRBV20-1; 8 bases are a match to TRBD1. Germline V CDR1 and CDR2: DFQATT, SNEGSKA (reference sequence). The CDR3 runs to 16 residues. V trimming: 2 bases; J trimming: 3 bases; junction bases outside the gene matches: 9. The CDR3 DNA reads TGCAGTGCTAGATGGGGGCAGGGGGCAAGTGGAAACACCATATATTTT. Encoded protein: CSARWGQGASGNTIYF.

This clonotype was seen a few times. The chain uses TRBV6-5 and TRBJ2-7; 9 bases agree with TRBD1. V shed 5 bases and J 4 bases; nucleotides not matched to a gene: 6. This CDR3 spans 14 amino acids. Germline V lookup: CDR1 MNHEY, CDR2 SVGAGI. The CDR3, as DNA: TGTGCCAGCAGTCGACAGGGGGGTCGATACGAGCAGTACTTC. This encodes CASSRQGGRYEQYF.

This clonotype was observed a handful of times. The V call is TRBV24-1, the J call TRBJ2-7; perhaps D is TRBD1 or TRBD2 (5 bases each). The V end was cut by 2 bases, the J end by 0 bases, with 19 bases between. From germline, CDR1 is KGHDR and CDR2 SFDVKD. The CDR3 spans 18 residues. CDR3 bases: TGTGCCACCAGTGATTGTACCCAGGAGGCAGGGAGCTCCTACGAGCAGTACTTC. Its protein is CATSDCTQEAGSSYEQYF.

The chain employs TRBV5-5 and TRBJ1-2; D unclear. The CDR3 loop spans 16 amino acids. Germline values: CDR1 SGHKS, CDR2 YYEKEE (reference sequence). Trimming shortened V by 2 bases and J by 0 bases, and 14 bases separated the two germline ends. The CDR3 is CASSFLGRTSNYGYTF. CDR3 sequence (DNA): TGTGCCAGCAGCTTTCTGGGAAGGACCTCTAACTATGGCTACACCTTC.

This clonotype appeared a few times. The chain employs TRBV12-3 or TRBV12-4 and TRBJ2-7; TRBD1 is a possible D gene (6 bases). The CDR3 totals 13 residues. V gave up 5 bases and J gave up 2 bases, with 10 bases separating them. In nucleotides, the CDR3 is TGTGCCAGCAGTGAAGACAGGACCTACGAGCAGTACTTC. The encoded protein is CASSEDRTYEQYF.

This clonotype has more than one count but fewer than ten. The chain is built from TRBV12-3 or TRBV12-4 and TRBJ2-3, with 8 bases matching TRBD2. The J segment lost 2 bases and the V segment lost 10 bases, leaving 11 bases of the junction unmatched. The CDR3 sequence is 15 residues long. The CDR3 DNA is TGTGCCACACGGAGGCTAGCGGGTACCACAGATACGCAGTATTTT. Translating it yields CATRRLAGTTDTQYF.

This clonotype was recorded a few times. The chain joins TRBV12-3 or TRBV12-4 to TRBJ2-1; no definite D call. The V gene lost 2 bases and the J gene lost 5 bases, with 10 bases spanning the gap. The CDR3 runs 14 residues. The CDR3 protein is CASSLTQFNNEQFF. In nucleotides, the CDR3 is TGTGCCAGCAGTTTAACACAGTTCAACAATGAGCAGTTCTTC.

This clonotype was detected many times. This chain joins TRBV5-1 and TRBJ2-3; 9 positions agree with TRBD2. The trim removed 0 bases at V and 0 bases at J, leaving 8 bases unmatched. The germline V gene encodes CDR1 SGHRS and CDR2 YFSETQ. CDR3 length: 18 residues. CDR3 DNA: TGCGCCAGCAGCTTGGGGACTAGCGTGGATGGTAGCACAGATACGCAGTATTTT. Its translation is CASSLGTSVDGSTDTQYF. Supplemented by reference TRBV5-1 and TRBJ2-3, the full variable domain reads KAGVTQTPRYLIKTRGQQVTLSCSPISGHRSVSWYQQTPGQGLQFLFEYFSETQRNKGNFPGRFSGRQFSNSRSEMNVSTLELGDSALYLCASSLGTSVDGSTDTQYFGPGTRLTVL.

The sample holds many counts of this clonotype. V and J are TRBV5-5 and TRBJ2-7; D unclear. V was shortened by 4 bases and J by 5 bases, with 10 bases between the two germline ends. The CDR3 loop spans 12 amino acids. Germline V gene data show CDR1 as SGHKS and CDR2 as YYEKEE (reference sequence). CDR3: CASSLDLDEQYF. For the CDR3, the DNA is TGTGCCAGCAGCCTAGATCTCGACGAGCAGTACTTC.

Only a few counts were recorded for this clonotype. The chain is built from TRBV7-9 and TRBJ2-2; the D is unclear. Germline V gives CDR1 SEHNR, CDR2 FQNEAQ (reference sequence). V was cut by 5 bases and J by 6 bases, with 10 bases left in between. The CDR3 covers 13 residues. CDR3 residues: CASSRSGSGELFF. CDR3 nucleotide sequence: TGTGCCAGCAGCCGATCTGGGTCCGGGGAGCTGTTTTTT.

V and J are TRBV5-6 and TRBJ2-1, with 10 bases fitting TRBD2. The trim removed 3 bases at V and 5 bases at J, leaving 11 bases unmatched. CDR1 is SGHDT, CDR2 YYEEEE, per germline. The CDR3 spans 17 residues. The CDR3: CASSSIMIAGGNNEQFF. The CDR3 DNA reads as TGTGCCAGCAGCTCCATAATGATAGCGGGAGGCAACAATGAGCAGTTCTTC.

The gene calls are TRBV20-1 and TRBJ1-1; no clear D gene. The CDR3 has 13 residues. V dropped 1 base and J dropped 0 bases, with 6 bases sitting between them. CDR1 and CDR2 (germline): DFQATT, SNEGSKA (reference sequence). CDR3 region: CSARVPLNTEAFF. Here the CDR3 DNA reads TGCAGTGCTAGAGTCCCTTTGAACACTGAAGCTTTCTTT.

Only a few counts were recorded for this clonotype. V is TRBV12-3 or TRBV12-4 and J is TRBJ2-7; perhaps TRBD1 as D (7 bases). This CDR3 is built from 14 residues. V lost 8 bases and J 0 bases, leaving 14 bases between the germline ends. This CDR3 is CASGGTESSYEQYF. The CDR3 DNA follows: TGTGCCAGCGGGGGGACAGAGAGCTCCTACGAGCAGTACTTC.

This clonotype has a handful of counts. The chain uses TRBV20-1 and TRBJ2-1; possible D gene TRBD1, 6 bases. V lost 3 bases to trimming and J lost 10 bases, with 19 bases between them. This CDR3 spans 14 amino acids. CDR1 DFQATT and CDR2 SNEGSKA come from the germline V gene (reference sequence). The CDR3 spells CSASMIPGVGEQFF. The CDR3 region has the DNA TGCAGTGCTAGCATGATTCCAGGGGTCGGCGAGCAGTTCTTC.

The chain joins TRBV20-1 to TRBJ1-2; TRBD1 might be the D (5 bases). CDR1 and CDR2 from the germline V gene are DFQATT and SNEGSKA (reference sequence). This CDR3 is built from 12 residues. V lost 2 bases and J lost 4, with 8 bases in between. The DNA for the CDR3 is TGCAGTGCTAGAAGACAGAGCTATGGCTACACCTTC. Amino acid sequence: CSARRQSYGYTF.

The CDR3 nucleotides read TGTGCCAGCAGCCTCCCGGGGGCCTACTACGAGCAGTACTTC. This gives the protein CASSLPGAYYEQYF. V gene TRBV7-9 combines with J gene TRBJ2-7; tentatively, D is TRBD1 or TRBD2 (6 bases each). There are 14 residues in the CDR3. Germline V gene data show CDR1 as SEHNR and CDR2 as FQNEAQ (reference sequence). V was shortened by 5 bases and J by 3 bases, with 14 bases between the two germline ends. The variable domain in full, with the rest retrieved from reference TRBV7-9 and TRBJ2-7, is DTGVSQNPRHKITKRGQNVTFRCDPISEHNRLYWYRQTLGQGPEFLTYFQNEAQLEKSRLLSDRFSAERPKGSFSTLEIQRTEQGDSAMYLCASSLPGAYYEQYFGPGTRLTVT.

This clonotype was seen only a few times. The chain uses TRBV30 and TRBJ2-6, with D possibly TRBD2 on 6 matching bases. The germline V gene has CDR1 GTSNPN and CDR2 SVGIG (reference sequence). The CDR3 consists of 15 residues. The V end was cut by 2 bases, the J end by 3 bases, with 11 bases between. DNA of the CDR3: TGTGCCTGGAGTATGGAGGGGCTTGGGGCCAACGTCCTGACTTTC. As protein: CAWSMEGLGANVLTF.

This clonotype has only a few counts. J is TRBJ2-3 and V is TRBV6-2 or TRBV6-3; D possibly uses TRBD1 or TRBD2 (6 bases each). Trimming removed 2 bases from V and 4 bases from J, with 22 bases in between. The germline gives CDR1 MNHEY, CDR2 SVGEGT. The CDR3 length is 18 residues. This chain's CDR3 is CASSYKPGTPGGADTQYF. The CDR3 DNA reads as TGTGCCAGCAGTTACAAGCCCGGGACACCTGGAGGGGCAGATACGCAGTATTTT.

The table lists this clonotype with a few counts. The V and J genes are TRBV9 and TRBJ2-7; 7 bases line up with TRBD2. Trimming at V came to 4 bases and at J to 3 bases, leaving 13 bases not matched to a gene. The CDR3 totals 16 residues. The germline V gene encodes CDR1 SGDLS and CDR2 YYNGEE. CDR3 in amino acids: CASSPPQASGIYEQYF. DNA for the CDR3: TGTGCCAGCAGCCCACCCCAGGCTAGCGGAATCTACGAGCAGTACTTC.

V usage is TRBV20-1 and J usage is TRBJ1-2; 9 nucleotides line up with TRBD1. Looked up from germline, CDR1 is DFQATT and CDR2 is SNEGSKA (reference sequence). This CDR3 contains 15 residues. Trimming at V came to 3 bases and at J to 4 bases, leaving 9 bases not matched to a gene. The CDR3 coding sequence is TGCAGTGCTAGGCCTCGGGACAGGGCCCCCTATGGCTACACCTTC. It translates to CSARPRDRAPYGYTF.

This clonotype was counted only a few times. The rearrangement links TRBV3-1 to TRBJ2-1, with 10 bases matching TRBD2. The CDR3 spans 23 residues. In germline, CDR1 is LGHDT, CDR2 YNNKEL (reference sequence). The V segment lost 0 bases and the J segment 1 base; nucleotides outside the gene matches: 21. The CDR3 region is CASSQEIGSASGRRGQSYNEQFF. The DNA of the CDR3 is TGTGCCAGCAGCCAAGAGATAGGGTCGGCTAGCGGGAGAAGGGGTCAGTCCTACAATGAGCAGTTCTTC.

This sequence joins TRBV5-1 and TRBJ1-2; 8 nucleotides line up with TRBD1. With 4 bases clipped from V and 3 bases from J, the junction kept 11 bases outside the gene matches. Germline CDR1 and CDR2: SGHRS and YFSETQ. This CDR3 is 16 amino acids long. The CDR3 nucleotides are TGCGCCAGCAGCGCAAGACAGGGGACCCGAGACTATGGCTACACCTTC. Translating it yields CASSARQGTRDYGYTF.

The J gene is TRBJ1-1, the V gene TRBV19; 7 nucleotides align to TRBD1. Trimming at V came to 4 bases and at J to 2 bases, leaving 13 bases not matched to a gene. Per the germline V gene, CDR1 is LNHDA and CDR2 is SQIVND (reference sequence). The CDR3 totals 17 residues. The CDR3 is CASSSQPGTAANTEAFF. The CDR3 coding sequence is TGTGCCAGTAGTAGCCAACCCGGGACAGCGGCCAACACTGAAGCTTTCTTT.

The J gene is TRBJ2-3, the V gene TRBV24-1, with 8 bases identical to TRBD2. Germline V lookup: CDR1 KGHDR, CDR2 SFDVKD. The CDR3 loop spans 15 amino acids. Trimming took 7 bases from V and 3 from J; bases not matched to a gene: 8. The CDR3 DNA sequence: TGTGCCACCAGCACCACCGGGGGGGCAACAGATACGCAGTATTTT. Its protein is CATSTTGGATDTQYF.

This clonotype was seen more than once but under ten times. The gene calls are TRBV20-1 and TRBJ1-2; D unresolved. The germline gives CDR1 DFQATT, CDR2 SNEGSKA (reference sequence). V lost 1 base and J lost 2, with 11 bases in between. This CDR3 is built from 14 residues. The CDR3 loop reads CSARVQPLNYGYTF. CDR3 nucleotides: TGCAGTGCTAGAGTCCAGCCCTTAAACTATGGCTACACCTTC.

A few counts support this clonotype. The V call is TRBV20-1, the J call TRBJ1-5; D is perhaps TRBD1 (5 bases). The CDR3 is 15 amino acids. With 4 bases removed from V and 4 bases from J, the gap between germline ends came to 17 bases. Germline-derived CDR1 and CDR2 are DFQATT and SNEGSKA (reference sequence). The CDR3 region is CSAIEGVRRNQPQHF. In DNA, the CDR3 is TGCAGTGCTATAGAAGGGGTAAGAAGAAATCAGCCCCAGCATTTT.

This clonotype was observed a handful of times. The chain has TRBV7-8 and TRBJ2-5; D is undetermined. CDR3 size: 16 residues. CDR1 is SGHVS, CDR2 FQNEAQ, per germline. V lost 3 bases to trimming and J lost 0 bases, with 14 bases between them. The CDR3, as DNA: TGTGCCAGCAGCTTCAGTGAGAGGTCGTACCAAGAGACCCAGTACTTC. As protein: CASSFSERSYQETQYF.

V is TRBV20-1 and J is TRBJ2-3, with TRBD2 as a possible D gene (7 bases). V was cut by 6 bases and J by 1 base, with 14 bases left in between. Germline CDR1 DFQATT, CDR2 SNEGSKA (reference sequence). The CDR3 is 14 amino acids. CDR3 region: CSARRGGGTDTQYF. In DNA, the CDR3 is TGCAGTGCCAGGAGGGGGGGCGGCACAGATACGCAGTATTTT.